Many counts were recorded for the clone carrying this TCR beta chain. Both iRepertoire HTBI primers and Arm-PCR of CDR3 regions were used to build the TCR beta libraries. MiXCR, run by TCRdb on the multiplex PCR reads, gives a single entry per CDR3 protein. The sample carries 500,000 or so distinct CDR3 sequences, about 14% recorded once. These data originate in a study of regulatory T cells in long-lasting Graves disease. Time point in this sample: newly diagnosed GD, antithyroid drugs for less than 3 months. Researchers made the TCR library from RNA that was extracted from PBMCs. Trimming at V came to 2 bases and at J to 4 bases, leaving 13 bases not matched to a gene. CDR3 length equals 19 residues. The sample was also reused in another study, on T cells in Graves' hyperthyroidism and ophthalmopathy. This second study notes: RT-PCR in the first round (using the HTBI primer set) targeted the TCR CDR3.

The source material was peripheral blood mononuclear cells (PBMCs), sampled at new diagnosis, from a patient treated with antithyroid drugs. The chain uses TRBV12-3 or TRBV12-4 and TRBJ2-3, with 12 positions matching TRBD2. This TCR came from a woman aged 45-65 years with Graves disease. This CDR3 reads CASSLSRLAGGGSADTQYF. CDR3 coding DNA: TGTGCCAGCAGTTTAAGTCGTCTAGCGGGAGGGGGAAGCGCAGATACGCAGTATTTT.